Listed here is a single T cell receptor (beta chain). Its antigen is unidentified. This entry is derived from a study of T cells after yellow fever vaccination. Across the whole study: Preparation used SMART-Seq v4 Ultra Low Input for the low-cell-number fractions.

General observations from the study: Bulk-population clonotypes that are abundant could appear as contaminants in FACS-sorted repertoires. The secondary response was weaker, and its peak arrived faster, on day 5 versus 15.

5'RACE template switching added a universal primer site and UMIs to TCR cDNA. TCRdb reprocessed the 5' RACE reads via MiXCR and lists one record per CDR3 protein. The data show about 630,000 distinct CDR3 sequences, 9% to 15% seen once. The CDR3 extends over 14 amino acids. J gave up 0 bases and V 5 bases, and 3 bases lay outside the gene matches. CDR1 is SEHNR, CDR2 FQNEAQ, per germline (reference sequence). Sequences were derived from PBMCs, sampled on the day of the yellow fever booster vaccination. The TCR originated in a man under 40 who received the YFV17D yellow fever vaccine. The chain combines TRBV7-9 with TRBJ2-7, with 8 bases lining up with TRBD2. Written as DNA, the CDR3 is TGTGCCAGCAGCCGGGAGGGGGTCTCCTACGAGCAGTACTTC. As protein: CASSREGVSYEQYF.